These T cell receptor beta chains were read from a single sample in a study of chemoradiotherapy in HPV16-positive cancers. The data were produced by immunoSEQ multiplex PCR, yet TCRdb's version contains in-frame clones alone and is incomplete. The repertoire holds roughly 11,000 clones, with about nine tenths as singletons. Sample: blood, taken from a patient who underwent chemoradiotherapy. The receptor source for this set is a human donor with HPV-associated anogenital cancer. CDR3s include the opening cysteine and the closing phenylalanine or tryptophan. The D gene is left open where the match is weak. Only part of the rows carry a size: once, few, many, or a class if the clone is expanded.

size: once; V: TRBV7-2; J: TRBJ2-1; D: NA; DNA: TGTGCCAGCAGCTCCACCTCACGTCGCCGTGGGCAGTTCTTC; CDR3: CASSSTSRRRGQFF
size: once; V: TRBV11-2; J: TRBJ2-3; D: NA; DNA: TGTGCCAGCAGCTTAGGAGGGGGGGGTAGCACAGATACGCAGTATTTT; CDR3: CASSLGGGGSTDTQYF
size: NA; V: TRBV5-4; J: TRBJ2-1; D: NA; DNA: TGTGCCAGCAGCTTGGGAGCGCCATCCTCCTACAATGAGCAGTTCTTC; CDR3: CASSLGAPSSYNEQFF
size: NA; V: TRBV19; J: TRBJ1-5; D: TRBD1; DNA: TGTGCCAGTAGTGCCTGGGGCCGGGACAGGGGGCCCTTTCAGCCCCAGCATTTT; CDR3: CASSAWGRDRGPFQPQHF
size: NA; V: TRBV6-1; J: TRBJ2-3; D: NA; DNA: TGTGCCAGCAGGGATGGAGGGCGAGATACGCAGTATTTT; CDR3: CASRDGGRDTQYF
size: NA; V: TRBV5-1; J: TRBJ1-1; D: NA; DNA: TGCGCCAGCAGCTTGGCCCCGGACAGAAACACTGAAGCTTTCTTT; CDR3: CASSLAPDRNTEAFF
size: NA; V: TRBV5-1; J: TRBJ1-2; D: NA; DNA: TGCGCCAGCAGGCCCGGGACACTAGACGGCTACACCTTC; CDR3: CASRPGTLDGYTF
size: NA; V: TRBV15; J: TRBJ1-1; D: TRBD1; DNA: TGTGCCACCAGCAGATCCACAGGGGGGAACACTGAAGCTTTCTTT; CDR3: CATSRSTGGNTEAFF
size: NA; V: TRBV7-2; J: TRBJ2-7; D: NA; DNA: TGTGCCAGCAGCTTAAGGCCTAGAGACGAGCAGTACTTC; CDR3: CASSLRPRDEQYF
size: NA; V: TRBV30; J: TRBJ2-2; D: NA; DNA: TGTGCCTGGAGTGTCCGGCTAGAGAACACCGGGGAGCTGTTTTTT; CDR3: CAWSVRLENTGELFF
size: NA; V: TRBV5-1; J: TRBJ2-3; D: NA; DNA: TGCGCCAGCAGCTCCGTTACAGGGACCGATACGCAGTATTTT; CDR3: CASSSVTGTDTQYF
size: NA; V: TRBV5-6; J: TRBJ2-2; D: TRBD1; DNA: TGTGCCAGCAGCTTGCTCGGGACAGGGGGCTCCGGGGAGCTGTTTTTT; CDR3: CASSLLGTGGSGELFF
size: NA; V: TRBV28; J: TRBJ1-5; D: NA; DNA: TGTGCCAGCAGTTTATTTTTGAGGGAGAATCAGCCCCAGCATTTT; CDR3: CASSLFLRENQPQHF
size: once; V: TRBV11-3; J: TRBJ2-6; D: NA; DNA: TGTGCCAGCAGCCCGCGCACGGGGATCTCTGGGGCCAACGTCCTGACTTTC; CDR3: CASSPRTGISGANVLTF
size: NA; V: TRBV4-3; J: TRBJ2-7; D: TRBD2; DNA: TGCGCCAGCAGCCAAACATGGACTAGCGGAACCTACGAGCAGTACTTC; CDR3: CASSQTWTSGTYEQYF
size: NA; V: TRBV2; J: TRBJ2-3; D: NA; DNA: TGTGCCAGCAAGGACACGGGAGTCACAGATACGCAGTATTTT; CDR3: CASKDTGVTDTQYF